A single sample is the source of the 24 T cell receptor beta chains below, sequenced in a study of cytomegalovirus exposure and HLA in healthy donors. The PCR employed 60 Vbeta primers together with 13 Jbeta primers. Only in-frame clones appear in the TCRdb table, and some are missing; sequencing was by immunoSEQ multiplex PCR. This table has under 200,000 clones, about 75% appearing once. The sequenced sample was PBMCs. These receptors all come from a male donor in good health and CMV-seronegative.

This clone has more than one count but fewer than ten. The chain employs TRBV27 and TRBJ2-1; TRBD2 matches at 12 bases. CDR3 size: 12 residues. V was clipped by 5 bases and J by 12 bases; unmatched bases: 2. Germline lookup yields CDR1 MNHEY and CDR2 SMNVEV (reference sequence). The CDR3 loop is CASSLAGGGQFF. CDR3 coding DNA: TGTGCCAGCAGTCTAGCGGGAGGGGGGCAGTTCTTC.

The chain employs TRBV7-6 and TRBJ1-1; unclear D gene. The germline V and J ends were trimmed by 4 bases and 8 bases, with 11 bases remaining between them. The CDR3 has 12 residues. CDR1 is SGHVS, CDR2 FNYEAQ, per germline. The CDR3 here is CASSYSTGEAFF. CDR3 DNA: TGTGCCAGCAGCTATTCGACCGGGGAAGCTTTCTTT.

The CDR3 loop reads CASSLRASGTRLETQYF. The DNA of the CDR3 is TGCGCCAGCAGCTTGAGGGCTAGCGGGACCCGGCTGGAGACCCAGTACTTC. The chain links TRBV5-1 to TRBJ2-5, with 9 positions matching TRBD2. Germline lookup yields CDR1 SGHRS and CDR2 YFSETQ. Trimming at V came to 1 base and at J to 5 bases, leaving 12 bases not matched to a gene. CDR3 length: 17 residues.

As DNA, the CDR3 is TGTGCCACCAGCAGTAACAGGGTCTATGGCTACACCTTC. It codes for CATSSNRVYGYTF. This chain uses TRBV15 with TRBJ1-2; D might be TRBD1 (6 bases). Germline V gives CDR1 LNHNV, CDR2 YYDKDF (reference sequence). Between the trimmed V and J ends, which lost 3 bases and 4 bases, there was a span of 9 bases. CDR3 size: 13 residues.

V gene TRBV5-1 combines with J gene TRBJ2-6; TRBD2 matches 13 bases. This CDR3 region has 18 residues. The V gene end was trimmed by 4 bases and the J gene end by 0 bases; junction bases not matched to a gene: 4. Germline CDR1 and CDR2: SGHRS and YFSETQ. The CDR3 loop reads CASSRGLAGYSGANVLTF. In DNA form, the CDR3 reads TGCGCCAGCAGCCGGGGACTAGCGGGGTACTCTGGGGCCAACGTCCTGACTTTC.

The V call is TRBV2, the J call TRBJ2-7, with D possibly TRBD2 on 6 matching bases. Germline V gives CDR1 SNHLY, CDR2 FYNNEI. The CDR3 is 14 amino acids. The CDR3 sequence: CALLADSGTYEQYF. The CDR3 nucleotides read TGTGCTCTCCTCGCGGATAGCGGTACCTACGAGCAGTACTTC.

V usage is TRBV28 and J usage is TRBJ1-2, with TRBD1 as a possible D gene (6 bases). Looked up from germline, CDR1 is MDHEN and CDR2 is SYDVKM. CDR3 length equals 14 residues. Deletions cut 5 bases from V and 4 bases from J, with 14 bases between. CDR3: CASSLDRTLYGYTF. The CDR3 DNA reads TGTGCCAGCAGTCTCGACAGGACCCTCTATGGCTACACCTTC.

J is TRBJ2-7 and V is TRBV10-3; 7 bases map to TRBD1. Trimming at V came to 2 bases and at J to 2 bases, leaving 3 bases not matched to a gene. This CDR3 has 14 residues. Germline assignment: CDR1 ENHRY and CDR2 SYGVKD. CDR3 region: CAISENRGPYEQYF. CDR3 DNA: TGTGCCATCAGTGAGAACAGGGGACCCTACGAGCAGTACTTC.

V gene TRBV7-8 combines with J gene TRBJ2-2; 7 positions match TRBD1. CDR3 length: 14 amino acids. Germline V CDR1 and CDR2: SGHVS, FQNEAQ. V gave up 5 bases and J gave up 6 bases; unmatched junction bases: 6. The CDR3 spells CASSPGQAAGELFF. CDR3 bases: TGTGCCAGCAGCCCAGGACAGGCAGCCGGGGAGCTGTTTTTT.

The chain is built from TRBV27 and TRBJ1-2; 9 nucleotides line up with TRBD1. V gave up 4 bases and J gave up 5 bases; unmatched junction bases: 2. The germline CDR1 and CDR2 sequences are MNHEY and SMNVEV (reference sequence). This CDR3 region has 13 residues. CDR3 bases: TGTGCCAGCAGTTCGGGACAGGGATATGGCTACACCTTC. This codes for CASSSGQGYGYTF.

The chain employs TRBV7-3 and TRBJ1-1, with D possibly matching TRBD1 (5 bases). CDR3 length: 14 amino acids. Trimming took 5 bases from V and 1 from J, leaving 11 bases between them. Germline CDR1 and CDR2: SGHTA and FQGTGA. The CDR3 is CASSRNGGNTEAFF. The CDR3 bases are TGTGCCAGCAGCCGGAACGGGGGGAACACTGAAGCTTTCTTT.

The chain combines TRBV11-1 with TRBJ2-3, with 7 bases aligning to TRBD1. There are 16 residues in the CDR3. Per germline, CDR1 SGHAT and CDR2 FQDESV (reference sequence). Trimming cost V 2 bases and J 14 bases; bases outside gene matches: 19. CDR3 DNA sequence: TGTGCCAGCAGCTTAATCACCCTCTCCGGGACAGTGGGGACGTATTTT. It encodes CASSLITLSGTVGTYF.

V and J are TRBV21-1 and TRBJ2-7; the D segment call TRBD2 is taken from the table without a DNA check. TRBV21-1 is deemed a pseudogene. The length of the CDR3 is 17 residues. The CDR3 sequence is CASSGGPRKRTSYEQYF. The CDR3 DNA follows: TGTGCCAGCAGCGGCGGGCCCCGAAAGCGGACTTCCTACGAGCAGTACTTC.

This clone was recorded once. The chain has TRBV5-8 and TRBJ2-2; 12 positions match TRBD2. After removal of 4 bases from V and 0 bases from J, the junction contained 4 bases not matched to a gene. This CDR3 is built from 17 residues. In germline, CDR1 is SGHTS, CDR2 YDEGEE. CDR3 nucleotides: TGTGCCAGCAGCGCAACTAGCGGGGGGTCGAACACCGGGGAGCTGTTTTTT. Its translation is CASSATSGGSNTGELFF.

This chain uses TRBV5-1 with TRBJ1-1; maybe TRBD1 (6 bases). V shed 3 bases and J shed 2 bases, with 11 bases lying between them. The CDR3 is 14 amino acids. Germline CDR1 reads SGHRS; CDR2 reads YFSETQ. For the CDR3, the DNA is TGCGCCAGCAGCTCACAGGGTTACAACACTGAAGCTTTCTTT. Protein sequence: CASSSQGYNTEAFF.

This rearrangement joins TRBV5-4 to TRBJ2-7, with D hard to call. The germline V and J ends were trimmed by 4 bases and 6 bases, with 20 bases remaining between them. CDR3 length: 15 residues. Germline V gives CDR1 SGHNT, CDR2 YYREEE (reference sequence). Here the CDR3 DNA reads TGTGCCAGCAGCCCGAACAGCATACCCTTACTCGAGCAGTACTTC. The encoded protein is CASSPNSIPLLEQYF.

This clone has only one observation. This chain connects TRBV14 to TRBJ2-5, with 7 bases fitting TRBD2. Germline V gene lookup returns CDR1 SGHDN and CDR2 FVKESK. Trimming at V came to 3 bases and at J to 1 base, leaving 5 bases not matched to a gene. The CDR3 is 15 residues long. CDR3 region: CASSHFAGVQETQYF. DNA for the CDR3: TGTGCCAGCAGCCATTTCGCGGGGGTCCAAGAGACCCAGTACTTC. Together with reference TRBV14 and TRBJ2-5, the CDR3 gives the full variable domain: EAGVTQFPSHSVIEKGQTVTLRCDPISGHDNLYWYRRVMGKEIKFLLHFVKESKQDESGMPNNRFLAERTGGTYSTLKVQPAELEDSGVYFCASSHFAGVQETQYFGPGTRLLVL.

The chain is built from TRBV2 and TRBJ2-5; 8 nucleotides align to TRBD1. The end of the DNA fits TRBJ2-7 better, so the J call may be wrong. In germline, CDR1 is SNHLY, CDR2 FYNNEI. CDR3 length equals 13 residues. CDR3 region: CASSGQGMDEQYF. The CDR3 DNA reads TGTGCCAGCAGCGGACAGGGTATGGACGAGCAGTACTTC.

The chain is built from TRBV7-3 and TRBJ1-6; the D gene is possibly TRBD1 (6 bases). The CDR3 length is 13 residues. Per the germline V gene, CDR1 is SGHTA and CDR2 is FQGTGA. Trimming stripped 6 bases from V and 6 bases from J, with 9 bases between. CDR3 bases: TGTGCCAGCAGGGCACAGGGTAATTCACCCCTCCACTTT. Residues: CASRAQGNSPLHF.

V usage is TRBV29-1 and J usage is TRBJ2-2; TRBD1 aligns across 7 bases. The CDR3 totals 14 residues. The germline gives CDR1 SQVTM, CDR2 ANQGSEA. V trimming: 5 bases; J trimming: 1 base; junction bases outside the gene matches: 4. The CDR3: CSVSGGMNTGELFF. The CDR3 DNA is TGCAGCGTTTCAGGGGGTATGAACACCGGGGAGCTGTTTTTT.

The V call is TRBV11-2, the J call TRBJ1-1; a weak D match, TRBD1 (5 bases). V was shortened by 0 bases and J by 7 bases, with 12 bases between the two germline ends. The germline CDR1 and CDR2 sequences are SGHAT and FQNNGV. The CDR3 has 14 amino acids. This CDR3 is CASSLDSGSSEAFF. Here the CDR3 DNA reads TGTGCCAGCAGCTTAGACTCAGGGTCGAGTGAAGCTTTCTTT.

CDR3 sequence reads: CASERYLDEQFF. The DNA for the CDR3 is TGTGCCAGCGAGCGGTATCTCGATGAGCAGTTCTTC. The chain links TRBV2 to TRBJ2-1; the D gene is possibly TRBD2 (5 bases). Per germline, CDR1 SNHLY and CDR2 FYNNEI. V gave up 8 bases and J gave up 8 bases, with 13 bases separating them. The CDR3 is made up of 12 amino acids. Looking up the rest from reference TRBV2 and TRBJ2-1 gives the full variable domain: EPEVTQTPSHQVTQMGQEVILRCVPISNHLYFYWYRQILGQKVEFLVSFYNNEISEKSEIFDDQFSVERPDGSNFTLKIRSTKLEDSAMYFCASERYLDEQFFGPGTRLTVL.

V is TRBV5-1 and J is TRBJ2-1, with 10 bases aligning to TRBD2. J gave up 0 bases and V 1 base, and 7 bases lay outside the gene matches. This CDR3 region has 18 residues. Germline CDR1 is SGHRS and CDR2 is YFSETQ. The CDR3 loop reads CASSLYMVAGGSYNEQFF. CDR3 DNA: TGCGCCAGCAGCTTGTATATGGTAGCGGGGGGCTCCTACAATGAGCAGTTCTTC. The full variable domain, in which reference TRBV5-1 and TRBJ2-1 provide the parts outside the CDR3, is KAGVTQTPRYLIKTRGQQVTLSCSPISGHRSVSWYQQTPGQGLQFLFEYFSETQRNKGNFPGRFSGRQFSNSRSEMNVSTLELGDSALYLCASSLYMVAGGSYNEQFFGPGTRLTVL.

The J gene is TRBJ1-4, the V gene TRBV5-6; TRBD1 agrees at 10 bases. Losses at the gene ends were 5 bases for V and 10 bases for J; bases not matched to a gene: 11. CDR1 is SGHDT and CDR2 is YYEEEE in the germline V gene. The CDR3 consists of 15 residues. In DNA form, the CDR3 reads TGTGCCAGCAGTATGACAGGGGGCGCTTCGCTAAAACTGTTTTTT. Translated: CASSMTGGASLKLFF.